The entry that follows covers one T cell receptor beta chain sequence. As yet, its antigen is unknown. This sample is drawn from a study of T cells in narcolepsy. Notes on the study in general: Some memory CD4+ repertoires had no autoreactive clone sequences.

CDR3 length equals 14 residues. The germline gives CDR1 LNHDA, CDR2 SQIVND (reference sequence). The J segment lost 5 bases and the V segment lost 6 bases, leaving 8 bases of the junction unmatched. The method was immunoSEQ multiplex PCR; TCRdb's version includes in-frame clones alone and lacks a portion of them. The sample has 28,000 or so clones, about 89% seen once; the top ten hold roughly 1.1%. The sequenced material came from CD45RA- memory CD4+ T cells from PBMCs. The chain has TRBV19 and TRBJ1-2; TRBD1 aligns across 8 bases. The TCR originated in a human donor with narcolepsy. The CDR3 DNA follows: TGTGCCAGTAGCTTGGGACAGGAGTTATATGGCTACACCTTC. Protein product: CASSLGQELYGYTF.